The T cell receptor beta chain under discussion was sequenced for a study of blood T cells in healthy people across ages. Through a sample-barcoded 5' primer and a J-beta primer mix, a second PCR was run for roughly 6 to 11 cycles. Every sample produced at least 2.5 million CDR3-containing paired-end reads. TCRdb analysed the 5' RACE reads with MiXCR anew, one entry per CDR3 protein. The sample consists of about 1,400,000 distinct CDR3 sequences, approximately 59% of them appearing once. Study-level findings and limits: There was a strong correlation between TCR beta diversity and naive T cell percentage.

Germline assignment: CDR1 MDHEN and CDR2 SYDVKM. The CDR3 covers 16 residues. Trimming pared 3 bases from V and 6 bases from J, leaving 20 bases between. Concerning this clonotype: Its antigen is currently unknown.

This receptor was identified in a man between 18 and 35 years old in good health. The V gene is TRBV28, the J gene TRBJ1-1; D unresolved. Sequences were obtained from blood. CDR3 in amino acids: CASSLIGSTPEAEAFF. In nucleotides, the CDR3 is TGTGCCAGCAGTTTGATCGGGTCAACTCCTGAAGCTGAAGCTTTCTTT.